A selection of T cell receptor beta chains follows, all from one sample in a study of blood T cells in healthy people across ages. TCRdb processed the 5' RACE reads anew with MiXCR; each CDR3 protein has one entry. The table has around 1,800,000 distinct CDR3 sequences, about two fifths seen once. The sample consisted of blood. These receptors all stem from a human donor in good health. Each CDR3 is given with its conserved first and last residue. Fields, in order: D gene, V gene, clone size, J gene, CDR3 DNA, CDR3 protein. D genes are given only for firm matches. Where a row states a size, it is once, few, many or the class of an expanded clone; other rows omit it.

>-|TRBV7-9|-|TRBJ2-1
TGTGCCAGCAGCACTGTACAGGACAATGAGCAGTTCTTC
CASSTVQDNEQFF
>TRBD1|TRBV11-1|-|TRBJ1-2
TGTGCCAGCAGTCTGAAACGACAGGGCGGAGGCTACACCTTC
CASSLKRQGGGYTF
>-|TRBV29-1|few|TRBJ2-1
TGCAGCGTTGAACCTCCCGGACGGGGCTCCTACAATGAGCAGTTCTTC
CSVEPPGRGSYNEQFF
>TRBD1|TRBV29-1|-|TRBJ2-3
TGCAGCGTCCAAACCAACACAGGGGGCCCGACAGATACGCAGTATTTT
CSVQTNTGGPTDTQYF
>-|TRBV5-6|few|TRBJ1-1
TGTGCCAGCAGCTTGGGTCCGGGTGGGGTGAACACTGAAGCTTTCTTT
CASSLGPGGVNTEAFF
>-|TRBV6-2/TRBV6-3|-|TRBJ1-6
TGTGCCAGCAGTTACTTGGGGGCCAGCAATTCACCCCTCCACTTT
CASSYLGASNSPLHF
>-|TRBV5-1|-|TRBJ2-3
TGCGCCAGCAGCTTCACCCGGGGTGGGAGGGATACGCAGTATTTT
CASSFTRGGRDTQYF
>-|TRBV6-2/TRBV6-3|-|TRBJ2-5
TGTGCCAGCAGTTACACTCGAAGATCCCAAGAGACCCAGTACTTC
CASSYTRRSQETQYF
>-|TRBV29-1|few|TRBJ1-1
TGCAGCTCCCAGGCCCAGGGCCTAACTGAAGCTTTCTTT
CSSQAQGLTEAFF
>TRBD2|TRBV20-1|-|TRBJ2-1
TGCAGTGCCCCCCCTAGCGGGGGGGAATACTCCTACAATGAGCAGTTCTTC
CSAPPSGGEYSYNEQFF
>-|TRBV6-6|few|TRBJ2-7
TGTGCCAGCAGTTCCTGGGACTTTTCCTACGAGCAGTACTTC
CASSSWDFSYEQYF
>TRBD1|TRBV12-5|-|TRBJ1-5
TGTGCTAGTTCCGGACAGGGGGACAATCAGCCCCAGCATTTT
CASSGQGDNQPQHF
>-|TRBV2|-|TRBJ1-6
TGTGCCAGCAGTGAGTGGGCCCCACATAATTCACCCCTCCACTTT
CASSEWAPHNSPLHF
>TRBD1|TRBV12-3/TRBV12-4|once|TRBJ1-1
TGTGCCAGCAGTTTCCGGGACAGCCTTAACACTGAAGCTTTCTTT
CASSFRDSLNTEAFF
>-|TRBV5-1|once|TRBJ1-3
TGCGCCAGCAGCTTACAGGGACCCCGAGATAACACCATATATTTT
CASSLQGPRDNTIYF
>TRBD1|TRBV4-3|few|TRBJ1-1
TGCGCCAGCAGCCAAGACAGGGGGCGGGAAGCTTTCTTT
CASSQDRGREAFF
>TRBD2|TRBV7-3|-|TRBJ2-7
TGTGCCAGCAGCCTTAGCGGGGGCCCAGGGGAGCAGTACTTC
CASSLSGGPGEQYF
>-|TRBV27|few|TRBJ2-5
TGTGCCAGCAGTTCCTTCTCCGGGGAGACCCAGTACTTC
CASSSFSGETQYF
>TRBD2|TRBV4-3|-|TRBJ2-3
TGCACCAGCAGCCAGGAGGGACTAGCGGCGACAGATACGCAGTATTTT
CTSSQEGLAATDTQYF
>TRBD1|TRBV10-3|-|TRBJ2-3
TGTGCCATCAGTGAGCCGTTTGGGGACAGGGGCACAGATACGCAGTATTTT
CAISEPFGDRGTDTQYF
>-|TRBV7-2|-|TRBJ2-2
TGTGCCAGCAGCCCCCCAGTGGGGCCCGGGGAGCTGTTTTTT
CASSPPVGPGELFF
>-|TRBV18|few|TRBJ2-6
TGTGCCAGCTCACTCCGGAGTGGGGGGGCCAACGTCCTGACTTTC
CASSLRSGGANVLTF
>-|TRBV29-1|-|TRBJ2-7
TGCAGCGTTGTCCCATATGAGGGCTACGAGCAGTACTTC
CSVVPYEGYEQYF
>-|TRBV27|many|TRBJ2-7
TGTGCCAGCAGTTTGACAGTTAAGTACGAGCAGTACTTC
CASSLTVKYEQYF
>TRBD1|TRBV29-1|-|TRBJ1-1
TGCAGCGTGTTGGGACAGTCGAACACTGAAGCTTTCTTT
CSVLGQSNTEAFF
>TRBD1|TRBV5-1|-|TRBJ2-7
TGCGCCAGCAGCCGACGGACGGGACAGGGGGACGAGCAGTACTTC
CASSRRTGQGDEQYF